Presented here are 25 T cell receptor beta chains from one specimen sequenced in a study of Tregs in tolerant kidney transplant recipients. The table came from immunoSEQ multiplex PCR; TCRdb's copy has only in-frame clones and leaves some out. The table shows roughly 66,000 clones, with around 90% occurring only once. Specimen: CD8+ T cells from blood, collected before the transplant. The receptors originated from a human donor who received a combined kidney and bone marrow transplant.

This chain links TRBV19 with TRBJ2-7, with D perhaps TRBD1 (5 bases). V shed 3 bases and J shed 5 bases, with 14 bases lying between them. Germline CDR1 LNHDA, CDR2 SQIVND (reference sequence). The CDR3 has 14 residues. CDR3 amino acids: CASSIQQGIHEQYF. CDR3 bases: TGTGCCAGTAGTATTCAGCAGGGAATACACGAGCAGTACTTC.

As concerns this clone: The same CDR3 arises from other DNA sequences in this sample as well. CDR3 protein: CASSIGTRGSTEAFF. CDR3 sequence (DNA): TGTGCCAGTAGTATAGGGACCAGGGGGAGCACTGAAGCTTTCTTT. The J gene is TRBJ1-1, the V gene TRBV19, with 7 bases lining up with TRBD1. This CDR3 is built from 15 residues. V trimming: 1 base; J trimming: 4 bases; junction bases outside the gene matches: 6. Germline V gene sequence: CDR1 LNHDA, CDR2 SQIVND (reference sequence).

With regard to this clone: Compared with germline, one end of the junction differs, possibly owing to a read error. Other DNA sequences from this sample encode an identical CDR3 as well. The rearrangement links TRBV4-3 to TRBJ1-6; D gene unclear. The length of the CDR3 is 15 residues. Germline V gene lookup returns CDR1 LGHNA and CDR2 YSLEER. CDR3 residues: CASSQAVSYNSPLHF. In nucleotides, the CDR3 is TGCGCCAGCAGCCAAGCTGTCTCCTATAATTCCCCCCTCCACTTT.

This clone appeared once. The chain couples TRBV9 to TRBJ1-2; D gene unclear. Germline CDR1 reads SGDLS; CDR2 reads YYNGEE. Trimming took 0 bases from V and 7 from J, leaving 13 bases between them. This CDR3 has 14 residues. The CDR3 DNA reads TGTGCCAGCAGCGTAGCGGTGGGAGCAGGTGGCTACACCTTC. It codes for CASSVAVGAGGYTF.

The rearrangement links TRBV27 to TRBJ2-2; TRBD2 matches 11 bases. CDR1 MNHEY and CDR2 SMNVEV come from the germline V gene (reference sequence). The ends lost 2 bases at V and 4 bases at J; junction bases unmatched: 6. CDR3 length: 17 residues. The CDR3 spells CASSLVAGGLGTGELFF. The CDR3 region has the DNA TGTGCCAGCAGTTTAGTAGCGGGGGGGCTTGGCACCGGGGAGCTGTTTTTT.

This sequence joins TRBV19 and TRBJ1-5; 8 bases agree with TRBD1. Germline CDR1 is LNHDA and CDR2 is SQIVND (reference sequence). The CDR3 has 15 residues. V lost 5 bases, J lost 5 bases, and 8 bases stayed unmatched. The chain's CDR3 is CASSPWQDRDQPQHF. DNA of the CDR3: TGTGCCAGTAGTCCCTGGCAGGACAGGGATCAGCCCCAGCATTTT.

The genes are TRBV4-1 and TRBJ1-2, with 8 nucleotides matching TRBD1. The CDR3 contains 14 residues. Losses at the gene ends were 4 bases for V and 8 bases for J; bases not matched to a gene: 9. Germline CDR1 is MGHRA and CDR2 is YSYEKL. CDR3 DNA: TGCGCCAGCAGCCCCCCGACAGGGGTTGTCGGCTACACCTTC. Encoded protein: CASSPPTGVVGYTF.

The rearrangement links TRBV7-9 to TRBJ2-5; TRBD2 is a possible D gene (5 bases). CDR1 and CDR2 from the germline V gene are SEHNR and FQNEAQ (reference sequence). The length of the CDR3 is 13 residues. V lost 5 bases, J lost 3 bases, and 10 bases lay in between. The CDR3 spells CASSRRPEETQYF. DNA of the CDR3: TGTGCCAGCAGCAGGAGGCCGGAAGAGACCCAGTACTTC.

About this clone itself: The same CDR3 can be traced to other DNA sequences in this sample. The chain is built from TRBV27 and TRBJ2-7; a weak D match, TRBD1 (6 bases). Trimming pared 2 bases from V and 1 base from J, leaving 6 bases between. This CDR3 region has 13 residues. Germline V gene data show CDR1 as MNHEY and CDR2 as SMNVEV (reference sequence). The CDR3 region has the DNA TGTGCCAGCAGTTTAACAGGGTCCTACGAGCAGTACTTC. As protein: CASSLTGSYEQYF.

This clone rates as medium-sized. The chain couples TRBV7-3 to TRBJ2-5; weak D call: TRBD1 (6 bases). Germline V gives CDR1 SGHTA, CDR2 FQGTGA. This CDR3 is 15 amino acids long. V lost 5 bases and J 4 bases, leaving 17 bases between the germline ends. The CDR3 protein is CASSRLASGVETQYF. In nucleotides, the CDR3 is TGTGCCAGCAGCCGCTTGGCGTCAGGGGTAGAGACCCAGTACTTC.

About this clone itself: Other DNA sequences in the sample encode the same CDR3. The J gene is TRBJ1-2, the V gene TRBV14, with D unclear. Germline assignment: CDR1 SGHDN and CDR2 FVKESK. V gave up 4 bases and J gave up 0 bases, with 6 bases separating them. This CDR3 is 13 amino acids long. Here the CDR3 DNA reads TGTGCCAGCAGCCCTGGCACTAACTATGGCTACACCTTC. This codes for CASSPGTNYGYTF.

The chain couples TRBV9 to TRBJ2-1; the match to TRBD1 covers 7 bases. The V gene's germline CDR1 is SGDLS and CDR2 YYNGEE. This CDR3 comprises 13 residues. V lost 4 bases and J lost 7; bases outside the gene matches: 5. CDR3 bases: TGTGCCAGCAGCCCTCCACAGGGGAATGAGCAGTTCTTC. Protein: CASSPPQGNEQFF. Full variable domain (rest looked up from reference TRBV9 and TRBJ2-1): DSGVTQTPKHLITATGQRVTLRCSPRSGDLSVYWYQQSLDQGLQFLIQYYNGEERAKGNILERFSAQQFPDLHSELNLSSLELGDSALYFCASSPPQGNEQFFGPGTRLTVL.

The V and J genes are TRBV13 and TRBJ2-2, with 14 bases aligning to TRBD2. V shed 3 bases and J 7 bases; nucleotides not matched to a gene: 7. This CDR3 is 17 amino acids long. Germline assignment: CDR1 PRHDT and CDR2 FYEKMQ (reference sequence). Here the CDR3 DNA reads TGTGCCAGCAGCTTGGGACTAGCGGGAGTCAGGGTCGGGGAGCTGTTTTTT. Amino acids: CASSLGLAGVRVGELFF.

This clone was found once. CDR3 loop: CASSAHQGLAGYEQFF. The CDR3 DNA reads TGTGCCAGCAGCGCACACCAGGGACTAGCGGGCTATGAGCAGTTCTTC. The chain carries TRBV9 and TRBJ2-1; the match to TRBD2 covers 12 bases. The CDR3 totals 16 residues. Per germline, CDR1 SGDLS and CDR2 YYNGEE. V shed 3 bases and J 8 bases; nucleotides not matched to a gene: 9.

The V gene is TRBV30, the J gene TRBJ1-2; 8 nucleotides match TRBD1. Germline assignment: CDR1 GTSNPN and CDR2 SVGIG (reference sequence). The V segment lost 3 bases and the J segment 5 bases; nucleotides outside the gene matches: 5. The length of the CDR3 is 13 residues. CDR3 amino acids: CAWSPGGTYGYTF. CDR3 DNA sequence: TGTGCCTGGAGCCCAGGGGGCACTTATGGCTACACCTTC.

The chain combines TRBV27 with TRBJ2-7; D is perhaps TRBD1 (5 bases). The CDR3 length is 13 residues. Germline values: CDR1 MNHEY, CDR2 SMNVEV (reference sequence). V lost 6 bases, J lost 3 bases, and 12 bases lay in between. The CDR3 coding sequence is TGTGCCAGCAGGGCAGGGCCGTTCTACGAGCAGTACTTC. Translating gives CASRAGPFYEQYF.

A remark on this clone: The junction shows a germline mismatch at one end, possibly a read error. V gene TRBV7-8 combines with J gene TRBJ2-5; TRBD1 matches 9 bases. The CDR3 has 11 amino acids. Per the germline V gene, CDR1 is SGHVS and CDR2 is FQNEAQ. DNA of the CDR3: TGTGCCAGCAGTAGAACCGGGACAGGGCACTTC. This gives the protein CASSRTGTGHF.

The chain uses TRBV7-9 and TRBJ2-5; 10 bases are a match to TRBD2. The CDR3 extends over 16 amino acids. V lost 5 bases and J lost 3; bases outside the gene matches: 9. The germline gives CDR1 SEHNR, CDR2 FQNEAQ (reference sequence). In DNA, the CDR3 is TGTGCCAGCAGCAGAGTAGGACTAGCGGATAAAGAGACCCAGTACTTC. It specifies CASSRVGLADKETQYF.

The gene calls are TRBV13 and TRBJ1-1; TRBD1 is a possible D gene (5 bases). CDR3 length: 15 amino acids. CDR1 and CDR2 (germline): PRHDT, FYEKMQ (reference sequence). V was cut by 5 bases and J by 5 bases, with 18 bases left in between. CDR3 coding DNA: TGTGCCAGCAGCGACCGTGGAGGGGCGAGGACTGAAGCTTTCTTT. Protein product: CASSDRGGARTEAFF.

The gene calls are TRBV19 and TRBJ1-2; TRBD1 matches 7 bases. The CDR3 spans 15 residues. Losses at the gene ends were 4 bases for V and 6 bases for J; bases not matched to a gene: 11. Germline V CDR1 and CDR2: LNHDA, SQIVND (reference sequence). CDR3 coding DNA: TGTGCCAGTAGTACCTTACTGACAGGGATGGATGGCTACACCTTC. Translated, it gives CASSTLLTGMDGYTF.

This clone is a singleton in its sample. DNA for the CDR3: TGTGCCAGTAGTATATCGGCGGCAGCAGCAATCACAGATACGCAGTATTTT. Residues: CASSISAAAAITDTQYF. The chain is built from TRBV19 and TRBJ2-3; no reliable D call. The CDR3 is 17 residues long. Trimming shortened V by 2 bases and J by 2 bases, and 17 bases separated the two germline ends. CDR1 LNHDA and CDR2 SQIVND come from the germline V gene (reference sequence).

This rearrangement joins TRBV27 to TRBJ2-7; D uncertain. Germline values: CDR1 MNHEY, CDR2 SMNVEV (reference sequence). V lost 4 bases to trimming and J lost 1 base, with 8 bases between them. The CDR3 is 13 residues long. CDR3 region: CASSWHPSYEQYF. The CDR3 DNA sequence: TGTGCCAGCAGTTGGCACCCTTCCTACGAGCAGTACTTC.

This chain links TRBV4-1 with TRBJ2-5, with TRBD1 identical over 7 bases. The trim removed 2 bases at V and 5 bases at J, leaving 2 bases unmatched. Germline-derived CDR1 and CDR2 are MGHRA and YSYEKL. CDR3 length: 13 residues. CDR3 sequence reads: CASSQNRGETQYF. Written as DNA, the CDR3 is TGCGCCAGCAGCCAAAACAGGGGTGAGACCCAGTACTTC.

In nucleotides, the CDR3 is TGTGCCAGCAGCGTAGGAACCGGGACAGGGATCTACGAGCAGTACTTC. It yields the protein CASSVGTGTGIYEQYF. The J gene is TRBJ2-5, the V gene TRBV9; TRBD1 aligns across 9 bases. The better agreement between TRBJ2-7 and the DNA end casts doubt on the J call. CDR3 length: 16 amino acids. Germline values: CDR1 SGDLS, CDR2 YYNGEE.

The chain combines TRBV15 with TRBJ2-7; the match to TRBD1 covers 7 bases. Per germline, CDR1 LNHNV and CDR2 YYDKDF (reference sequence). Trimming cost V 8 bases and J 1 base; bases outside gene matches: 8. The CDR3 has 14 amino acids. The CDR3 nucleotides read TGTGCCACCGCCAGGGGGTTCGGATCCTACGAGCAGTACTTC. Translating it yields CATARGFGSYEQYF.